A selection of T cell receptor beta chains follows, all from one sample in a study of CD8 T cells in Susac syndrome. TCRdb fed the immunoSEQ multiplex PCR reads into MiXCR, producing one record per CDR3 protein. The table lists 170,000 or so distinct CDR3 sequences, 94% of them singletons. Sequencing input: CD4+ T cells from PBMCs. The receptors were sampled from a human donor with Susac syndrome. Both conserved end residues are part of each CDR3. The order of the fields is V gene, J gene, D gene, clone size, CDR3 length, CDR3 protein, CDR3 DNA. The D gene is left open where the match is weak. Only some rows state a clone size, as once, few, many or a class for expanded clones.

>TRBV5-1|TRBJ2-7|NA|NA|14
CASSPGQTTDEQYF
TGCGCCAGCAGCCCCGGACAGACTACCGACGAGCAGTACTTC
>TRBV6-2/TRBV6-3|TRBJ2-1|NA|NA|12
CASSPASNEQFF
TGTGCCAGCAGTCCGGCTAGCAATGAGCAGTTCTTC
>TRBV12-3/TRBV12-4|TRBJ2-1|NA|NA|14
CASSLGQLYNEQFF
TGTGCCAGCAGTTTAGGCCAGCTCTACAATGAGCAGTTCTTC
>TRBV6-1|TRBJ2-1|TRBD2|NA|15
CASSEQTSGANEQFF
TGTGCCAGCAGTGAACAGACTAGCGGGGCTAATGAGCAGTTCTTC
>TRBV6-5|TRBJ1-2|NA|NA|13
CASSYGGNEANTF
TGTGCCAGCAGTTACGGCGGCAATGAGGCTAACACCTTC
>TRBV10-3|TRBJ1-4|NA|NA|16
CAISEGGLSTNEKLFF
TGTGCCATCAGTGAGGGCGGTCTTTCAACTAATGAAAAACTGTTTTTT
>TRBV10-1|TRBJ2-7|NA|NA|13
CASSRKGVDEQYF
TGCGCCAGCAGTAGAAAGGGAGTTGACGAGCAGTACTTC
>TRBV5-4|TRBJ2-5|NA|NA|14
CASSLEAAQETQYF
TGTGCCAGCAGCTTGGAGGCGGCGCAAGAGACCCAGTACTTC
>TRBV5-4|TRBJ2-5|NA|NA|16
CASSTKGRDYQETQYF
TGTGCCAGCAGCACTAAGGGACGGGACTACCAAGAGACCCAGTACTTC
>TRBV27|TRBJ1-5|TRBD1|NA|15
CASSTGQVDNQPQHF
TGTGCCAGCAGTACTGGACAGGTAGACAATCAGCCCCAGCATTTT
>TRBV5-1|TRBJ2-5|NA|NA|17
CASSSPLWGEISETQYF
TGCGCCAGCAGCTCCCCTCTTTGGGGGGAGATCTCAGAGACCCAGTACTTC
>TRBV5-1|TRBJ1-1|NA|NA|14
CASSLNGGNTEAFF
TGCGCCAGCAGCTTGAATGGGGGGAACACTGAAGCTTTCTTT
>TRBV12-3/TRBV12-4|TRBJ2-5|TRBD1|NA|15
CASSHRTGESETQYF
TGTGCCAGCAGTCACAGGACAGGGGAGTCCGAGACCCAGTACTTC
>TRBV20-1|TRBJ1-6|NA|NA|14
CSAESWADNSPLHF
TGCAGTGCCGAGTCGTGGGCGGACAATTCACCCCTCCACTTT
>TRBV2|TRBJ2-2|TRBD2|NA|15
CASSPGTSVVGELFF
TGTGCCAGCAGCCCCGGGACTAGCGTTGTCGGGGAGCTGTTTTTT
>TRBV5-6|TRBJ2-2|TRBD2|NA|19
CASSLGLAGGPRVTGELFF
TGTGCCAGCAGCCTCGGACTAGCGGGGGGGCCGAGAGTCACCGGGGAGCTGTTTTTT
>TRBV24-1|TRBJ2-1|NA|once|15
CATSAQGGDYNEQFF
TGTGCCACCAGTGCTCAGGGTGGGGACTACAATGAGCAGTTCTTC
>TRBV9|TRBJ1-5|NA|NA|16
CASSVQGGLGNQPQHF
TGTGCCAGCAGCGTGCAAGGGGGGTTGGGCAATCAGCCCCAGCATTTT
>TRBV3-1|TRBJ1-2|NA|NA|15
CASSQVAFRVQGYTF
TGTGCCAGCAGCCAAGTGGCTTTCAGGGTACAAGGCTACACCTTC
>TRBV5-4|TRBJ2-5|NA|NA|14
CASSLVGSAATQYF
TGTGCCAGCAGCTTGGTTGGGAGTGCGGCGACCCAGTACTTC
>TRBV5-4|TRBJ2-3|NA|NA|15
CASSLGRLSTDTQYF
TGTGCCAGCAGCTTAGGCCGATTGAGCACAGATACGCAGTATTTT
>TRBV29-1|TRBJ1-3|NA|NA|14
CSVLISNSGNTIYF
TGCAGCGTGTTAATAAGTAACTCTGGAAACACCATATATTTT
>TRBV4-3|TRBJ2-3|NA|NA|12
CASSLNRDTQYF
TGCGCCAGCAGCCTAAATAGGGATACGCAGTATTTT
>TRBV3-1|TRBJ2-3|NA|NA|14
CASSQDGRGGTQYF
TGTGCCAGCAGCCAAGACGGAAGGGGAGGTACGCAGTATTTT